The 27 T cell receptor beta chains given below trace back to one sample, sequenced in a study of blood T cell repertoires in COVID-19. Repertoires were generated with immunoSEQ multiplex PCR, while TCRdb's copy carries only in-frame clones and drops some. The sample carries around 47,000 clones, just under 70% recorded once. The sequencing input was peripheral blood. These receptor sequences come from an elderly man with acute or convalescent COVID-19.

This clone has only a few counts. The chain employs TRBV7-9 and TRBJ1-6; possibly TRBD1 for D (5 bases). The V gene's germline CDR1 is SEHNR and CDR2 FQNEAQ (reference sequence). This CDR3 is 14 amino acids long. With 2 bases removed from V and 10 bases from J, the gap between germline ends came to 12 bases. CDR3 sequence reads: CASSLNQGRSPLHF. CDR3 nucleotides: TGTGCCAGCAGCTTAAATCAGGGCAGATCACCCCTCCACTTT.

The V call is TRBV3-1 (or the pseudogene TRBV3-2), the J call TRBJ2-3; TRBD2 agrees at 7 bases. Per the germline V gene, CDR1 is LGHDT and CDR2 is YNNKEL (reference sequence). Germline trimming cut 7 bases from V and 1 base from J; bases unmatched to any gene: 5. The CDR3 covers 14 residues. In nucleotides, the CDR3 is TGTGCCAGCACTCAGGGAGGGGGCACAGATACGCAGTATTTT. Protein: CASTQGGGTDTQYF.

The chain carries TRBV20-1 and TRBJ1-2, with TRBD1 identical over 7 bases. CDR1 DFQATT and CDR2 SNEGSKA come from the germline V gene (reference sequence). Trimming at V came to 6 bases and at J to 7 bases, leaving 5 bases not matched to a gene. The CDR3 extends over 11 amino acids. The CDR3 DNA reads as TGCAGTGCCATGGACAGGAGTGGCTACACCTTC. Translation: CSAMDRSGYTF.

The chain carries TRBV29-1 and TRBJ1-1, with D hard to call. The CDR3 runs 10 residues. CDR1 and CDR2 (germline): SQVTM, ANQGSEA. The germline V and J ends were trimmed by 4 bases and 8 bases, with 8 bases remaining between them. The CDR3 reads CSVGNTEAFF. For the CDR3, the DNA is TGCAGCGTTGGTAATACAGAAGCTTTCTTT.

V usage is TRBV7-9 and J usage is TRBJ1-6; 9 bases align to TRBD1. Germline V gene lookup returns CDR1 SEHNR and CDR2 FQNEAQ (reference sequence). Trimming cost V 5 bases and J 8 bases; bases outside gene matches: 7. The CDR3 extends over 15 amino acids. CDR3: CASSTGQGRDSPLHF. DNA for the CDR3: TGTGCCAGCAGCACCGGACAGGGGAGGGATTCACCCCTCCACTTT.

In this sample, this clone turned up a few times. J is TRBJ2-7 and V is TRBV6-2 or TRBV6-3; TRBD2 agrees at 7 bases. Looked up from germline, CDR1 is MNHEY and CDR2 is SVGEGT. The CDR3 is 15 residues long. Germline trimming cut 6 bases from V and 0 bases from J; bases unmatched to any gene: 8. CDR3 amino acids: CASRPGAGVSYEQYF. The CDR3 nucleotides are TGTGCCAGCAGGCCTGGCGCGGGAGTCTCCTACGAGCAGTACTTC.

The CDR3 DNA follows: TGTGCCAGCAGTTACGAGGGACAGCAGAATGAAAAACTGTTTTTT. It codes for CASSYEGQQNEKLFF. V is TRBV6-6 and J is TRBJ1-4, with 7 positions matching TRBD1. Trimming took 2 bases from V and 5 from J; bases not matched to a gene: 5. This CDR3 has 15 amino acids. Germline V CDR1 and CDR2: MNHNY, SVGAGI (reference sequence).

This clone was counted only a few times. The chain recombines TRBV4-1 with TRBJ1-1; 9 bases are a match to TRBD1. CDR3 length equals 18 residues. Germline values: CDR1 MGHRA, CDR2 YSYEKL. The V gene end was trimmed by 2 bases and the J gene end by 4 bases; junction bases not matched to a gene: 14. CDR3 in amino acids: CASSQSTVNRGLGTEAFF. The CDR3 DNA is TGCGCCAGCAGCCAATCAACAGTGAACAGGGGGCTCGGCACTGAAGCTTTCTTT.

The V gene is TRBV7-8, the J gene TRBJ1-1, with a possible D match to TRBD1 (5 bases). Germline CDR1 SGHVS, CDR2 FQNEAQ. The CDR3 has 14 amino acids. V was clipped by 5 bases and J by 3 bases, with 13 bases between them. As DNA, the CDR3 is TGTGCCAGCAGCCCCCTGGCGGGGGACACTGAAGCTTTCTTT. It encodes CASSPLAGDTEAFF.

A few counts support this clone. V gene TRBV15 combines with J gene TRBJ2-1; D is unresolved. In germline, CDR1 is LNHNV, CDR2 YYDKDF (reference sequence). V lost 6 bases to trimming and J lost 6 bases, with 6 bases between them. This CDR3 comprises 11 residues. The CDR3 DNA reads TGTGCCACCAGTCCCGGCAATGAGCAGTTCTTC. It codes for CATSPGNEQFF.

The V gene is TRBV12-2, the J gene TRBJ2-7; the table's TRBD1 call for D was not verified on the DNA. TRBV12-2 is a pseudogene locus. This CDR3 is built from 14 residues. The CDR3 sequence: CASRLAAGIHEQYF. The CDR3, as DNA: TGTGCAAGTCGCTTAGCGGCAGGGATCCACGAGCAGTACTTC.

The rearrangement uses TRBV19 and TRBJ2-2; weak D call: TRBD2 (6 bases). The CDR3 is made up of 13 amino acids. In germline, CDR1 is LNHDA, CDR2 SQIVND (reference sequence). The V end lost 3 bases, the J end lost 5 bases, and 7 bases lay between the germline ends. The DNA for the CDR3 is TGTGCCAGTAGTATCGGGGGTACCGGGGAGCTGTTTTTT. Translating gives CASSIGGTGELFF. The full variable domain, with the rest looked up from reference TRBV19 and TRBJ2-2, is DGGITQSPKYLFRKEGQNVTLSCEQNLNHDAMYWYRQDPGQGLRLIYYSQIVNDFQKGDIAEGYSVSREKKESFPLTVTSAQKNPTAFYLCASSIGGTGELFFGEGSRLTVL.

This chain connects TRBV7-2 to TRBJ2-3; D not certain. The germline gives CDR1 SGHTA, CDR2 FQGNSA. This CDR3 has 15 amino acids. Deletions cut 1 base from V and 3 bases from J, with 11 bases between. The chain's CDR3 is CASSLVRSETDTQYF. The CDR3 region has the DNA TGTGCCAGCAGCTTAGTTAGAAGCGAGACAGATACGCAGTATTTT.

This clone was observed a handful of times. The chain links TRBV30 to TRBJ2-5; tentatively, D is TRBD2 (5 bases). Germline V gives CDR1 GTSNPN, CDR2 SVGIG (reference sequence). The CDR3 length is 15 residues. V was shortened by 5 bases and J by 0 bases, with 16 bases between the two germline ends. CDR3 region: CAWGVMGGYQETQYF. The CDR3 region has the DNA TGTGCCTGGGGGGTGATGGGCGGGTACCAAGAGACCCAGTACTTC.

The gene calls are TRBV3-1 (or the pseudogene TRBV3-2) and TRBJ1-4, with TRBD1 matching over 7 bases. Germline V gene sequence: CDR1 LGHDT, CDR2 YNNKEL (reference sequence). With 1 base clipped from V and 8 bases from J, the junction kept 4 bases outside the gene matches. This CDR3 contains 14 residues. CDR3 loop: CASSQAGQPEKLFF. DNA of the CDR3: TGTGCCAGCAGCCAAGCGGGACAGCCCGAAAAACTGTTTTTT.

V usage is TRBV5-4 and J usage is TRBJ2-1; 9 bases agree with TRBD1. The CDR3 consists of 15 residues. With V trimmed by 0 bases and J by 6 bases, 4 bases remained unmatched. Germline lookup yields CDR1 SGHNT and CDR2 YYREEE (reference sequence). The CDR3 loop reads CASSLAGDRANEQFF. CDR3 DNA: TGTGCCAGCAGCTTGGCCGGGGACAGGGCCAATGAGCAGTTCTTC.

The chain joins TRBV19 to TRBJ2-3; tentatively, D is TRBD2 (6 bases). This CDR3 is 15 amino acids long. Trimming pared 4 bases from V and 2 bases from J, leaving 13 bases between. Germline V gene sequence: CDR1 LNHDA, CDR2 SQIVND (reference sequence). CDR3 sequence: CASSRDSGTTDTQYF. CDR3 nucleotides: TGTGCCAGTAGTAGGGATAGCGGAACCACAGATACGCAGTATTTT. The full variable domain, in which reference TRBV19 and TRBJ2-3 provide the parts outside the CDR3, is DGGITQSPKYLFRKEGQNVTLSCEQNLNHDAMYWYRQDPGQGLRLIYYSQIVNDFQKGDIAEGYSVSREKKESFPLTVTSAQKNPTAFYLCASSRDSGTTDTQYFGPGTRLTVL.

The chain recombines TRBV12-3 or TRBV12-4 with TRBJ2-5; no clear D. The CDR3 spans 13 residues. Trimming took off 7 bases at V and 2 bases at J, with 11 bases between the two ends. CDR3 in DNA: TGTGCCAGCATCCCCCGAGGACAAGAGACCCAGTACTTC. Amino acid sequence: CASIPRGQETQYF.

V is TRBV7-8 and J is TRBJ2-2, with 10 bases lining up with TRBD1. CDR3 length: 23 residues. Germline CDR1 is SGHVS and CDR2 is FQNEAQ. J was trimmed by 0 bases and V by 5 bases; bases with no gene match: 24. CDR3: CASSQQKGLGQGIVGPNTGELFF. The CDR3, as DNA: TGTGCCAGCAGCCAACAAAAGGGGTTGGGACAGGGGATCGTAGGCCCGAACACCGGGGAGCTGTTTTTT.

This sequence joins TRBV6-5 and TRBJ1-4, with 11 bases aligning to TRBD1. Trimming at V came to 6 bases and at J to 8 bases, leaving 5 bases not matched to a gene. Germline CDR1 is MNHEY and CDR2 is SVGAGI. This CDR3 region has 14 residues. CDR3 loop: CASRGTGGVEKLFF. CDR3 DNA: TGTGCCAGCAGAGGGACAGGGGGGGTAGAAAAACTGTTTTTT.

This chain uses TRBV10-3 with TRBJ1-4; no clear D gene. The CDR3 length is 16 residues. V lost 0 bases and J 6 bases, leaving 14 bases between the germline ends. Germline-derived CDR1 and CDR2 are ENHRY and SYGVKD. The CDR3 DNA follows: TGTGCCATCAGTGAGTCCCGCGGGTTCTCGGATGAAAAACTGTTTTTT. Protein product: CAISESRGFSDEKLFF.

This clone is judged medium-sized. J is TRBJ2-1 and V is TRBV13, with TRBD1 identical over 8 bases. The germline CDR1 and CDR2 sequences are PRHDT and FYEKMQ (reference sequence). The CDR3 is 14 amino acids. The V and J ends lost 1 base and 5 bases, in that order; junction bases with no gene match: 1. CDR3: CASSLVTGDNEQFF. The CDR3 bases are TGTGCCAGCAGCTTAGTGACAGGGGACAATGAGCAGTTCTTC.

This rearrangement joins TRBV4-1 to TRBJ2-1; TRBD2 agrees at 7 bases. This CDR3 spans 16 amino acids. Losses at the gene ends were 0 bases for V and 4 bases for J; bases not matched to a gene: 6. Per the germline V gene, CDR1 is MGHRA and CDR2 is YSYEKL. CDR3 nucleotides: TGCGCCAGCAGCCAAGATGGGAGCGGGGTTTACAATGAGCAGTTCTTC. This sequence encodes CASSQDGSGVYNEQFF.

V is TRBV7-3 and J is TRBJ2-6, with TRBD1 identical over 7 bases. This CDR3 region has 17 residues. The germline V gene has CDR1 SGHTA and CDR2 FQGTGA. V trimming: 4 bases; J trimming: 0 bases; junction bases outside the gene matches: 6. This chain's CDR3 is CASSSGTANSGANVLTF. CDR3 bases: TGTGCCAGCAGCTCCGGGACAGCGAACTCTGGGGCCAACGTCCTGACTTTC.

This chain connects TRBV27 to TRBJ2-3; a weak D match, TRBD2 (6 bases). Germline CDR1 is MNHEY and CDR2 is SMNVEV (reference sequence). The CDR3 is 16 residues long. V was trimmed by 6 bases and J by 2 bases, leaving 18 bases between them. This CDR3 is CASSLGSGRDTDTQYF. The CDR3 DNA reads as TGTGCCAGCAGCCTCGGGAGCGGCAGGGACACAGATACGCAGTATTTT.

The chain recombines TRBV11-2 with TRBJ1-1, with 9 positions matching TRBD1. Germline lookup yields CDR1 SGHAT and CDR2 FQNNGV. V lost 7 bases to trimming and J lost 5 bases; unmatched junction nucleotides: 5. This CDR3 region has 13 residues. The CDR3 is CASNDRGWTEAFF. CDR3 DNA sequence: TGTGCCAGCAACGACAGGGGGTGGACTGAAGCTTTCTTT.

This clone has a handful of counts. J is TRBJ2-2 and V is TRBV7-8, with D maybe TRBD1 (6 bases). The CDR3 runs 17 residues. The germline V and J ends were trimmed by 5 bases and 7 bases, with 23 bases remaining between them. CDR1 is SGHVS and CDR2 is FQNEAQ in the germline V gene. The CDR3 is CASSTRERGSGNGELFF. CDR3 DNA: TGTGCCAGCAGCACTAGAGAGAGGGGGAGTGGGAACGGGGAGCTGTTTTTT.